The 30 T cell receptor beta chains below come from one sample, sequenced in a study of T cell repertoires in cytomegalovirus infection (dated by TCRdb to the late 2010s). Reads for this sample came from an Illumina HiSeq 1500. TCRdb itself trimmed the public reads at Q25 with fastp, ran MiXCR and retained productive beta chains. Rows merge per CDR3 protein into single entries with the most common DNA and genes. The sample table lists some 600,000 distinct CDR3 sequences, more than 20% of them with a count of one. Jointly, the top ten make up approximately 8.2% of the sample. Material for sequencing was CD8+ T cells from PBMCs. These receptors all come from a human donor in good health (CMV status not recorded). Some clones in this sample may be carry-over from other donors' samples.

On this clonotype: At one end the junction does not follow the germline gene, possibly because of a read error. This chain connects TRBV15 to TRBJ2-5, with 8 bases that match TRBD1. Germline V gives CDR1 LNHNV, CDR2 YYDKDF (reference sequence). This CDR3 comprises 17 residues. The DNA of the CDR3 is TGTGTCACCAGCAGTTTCGGACAGGGAAGAACCCAAGAGACCCAGTACTTC. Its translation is CVTSSFGQGRTQETQYF.

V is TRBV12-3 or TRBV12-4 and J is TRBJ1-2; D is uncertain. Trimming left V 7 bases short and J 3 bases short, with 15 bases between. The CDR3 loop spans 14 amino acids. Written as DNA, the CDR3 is TGTGCCAGCAATCAACCCGAGAAGGACTATGGCTACACCTTC. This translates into CASNQPEKDYGYTF.

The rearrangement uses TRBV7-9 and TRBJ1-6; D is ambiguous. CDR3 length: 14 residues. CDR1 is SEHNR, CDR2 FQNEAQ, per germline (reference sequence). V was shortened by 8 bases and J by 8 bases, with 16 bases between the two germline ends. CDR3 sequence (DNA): TGTGCCAGCGTTCCCTCGACGGATTATTCACCCCTCCACTTT. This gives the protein CASVPSTDYSPLHF.

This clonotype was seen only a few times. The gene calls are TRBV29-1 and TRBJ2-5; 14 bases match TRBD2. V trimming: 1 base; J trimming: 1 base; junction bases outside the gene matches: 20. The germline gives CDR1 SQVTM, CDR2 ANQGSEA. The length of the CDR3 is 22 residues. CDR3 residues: CSVEVGETSGGAGVYRQETQYF. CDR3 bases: TGCAGCGTTGAAGTAGGGGAGACTAGCGGGGGGGCAGGAGTCTATCGCCAAGAGACCCAGTACTTC.

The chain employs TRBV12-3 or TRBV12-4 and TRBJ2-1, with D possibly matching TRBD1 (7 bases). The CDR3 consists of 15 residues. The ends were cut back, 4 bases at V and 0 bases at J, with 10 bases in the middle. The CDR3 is CASSWRDSSYNEQFF. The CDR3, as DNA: TGTGCCAGCAGTTGGCGGGACAGCTCCTACAATGAGCAGTTCTTC.

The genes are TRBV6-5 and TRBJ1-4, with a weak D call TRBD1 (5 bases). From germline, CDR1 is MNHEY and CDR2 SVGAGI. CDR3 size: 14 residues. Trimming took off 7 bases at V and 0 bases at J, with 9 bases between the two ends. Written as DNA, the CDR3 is TGTGCCAGCACGACCAGGGCAACTAATGAAAAACTGTTTTTT. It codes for CASTTRATNEKLFF.

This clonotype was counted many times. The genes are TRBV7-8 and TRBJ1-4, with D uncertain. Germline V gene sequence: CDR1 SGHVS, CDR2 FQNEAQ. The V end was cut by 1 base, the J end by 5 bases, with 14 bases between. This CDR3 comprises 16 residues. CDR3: CASSLERPPQNEKLFF. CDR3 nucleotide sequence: TGTGCCAGCAGCTTAGAACGACCGCCGCAGAATGAAAAACTGTTTTTT.

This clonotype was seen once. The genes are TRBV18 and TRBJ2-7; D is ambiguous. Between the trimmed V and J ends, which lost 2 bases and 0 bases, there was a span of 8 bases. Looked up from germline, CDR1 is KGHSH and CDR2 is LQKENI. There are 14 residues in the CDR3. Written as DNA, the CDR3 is TGTGCCAGCTCACCAGGGGTCCCCTCCTACGAGCAGTACTTC. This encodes CASSPGVPSYEQYF.

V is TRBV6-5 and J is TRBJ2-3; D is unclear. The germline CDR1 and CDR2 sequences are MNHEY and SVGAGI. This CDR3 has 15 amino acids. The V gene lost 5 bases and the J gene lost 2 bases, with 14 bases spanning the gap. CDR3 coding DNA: TGTGCCAGCAGTCCCGGATTAGCTCACACAGATACGCAGTATTTT. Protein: CASSPGLAHTDTQYF.

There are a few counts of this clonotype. The CDR3 region is CASSPVGGPNTGELFF. The CDR3 DNA sequence: TGCGCCAGCAGCCCCGTGGGCGGACCGAACACCGGGGAGCTGTTTTTT. The rearrangement joins TRBV5-1 to TRBJ2-2; D is unclear. The CDR3 is 16 amino acids. V was shortened by 4 bases and J by 0 bases, with 13 bases between the two germline ends. CDR1 and CDR2 (germline): SGHRS, YFSETQ.

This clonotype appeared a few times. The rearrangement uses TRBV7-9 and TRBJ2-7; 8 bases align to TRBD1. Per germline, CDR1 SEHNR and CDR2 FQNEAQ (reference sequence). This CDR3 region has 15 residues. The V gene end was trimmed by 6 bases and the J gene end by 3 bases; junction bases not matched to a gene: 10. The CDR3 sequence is CASRKQGGPSYEQYF. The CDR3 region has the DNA TGTGCCAGCAGAAAACAGGGGGGACCCAGCTACGAGCAGTACTTC. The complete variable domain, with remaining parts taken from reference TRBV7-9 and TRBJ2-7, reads DTGVSQNPRHKITKRGQNVTFRCDPISEHNRLYWYRQTLGQGPEFLTYFQNEAQLEKSRLLSDRFSAERPKGSFSTLEIQRTEQGDSAMYLCASRKQGGPSYEQYFGPGTRLTVT.

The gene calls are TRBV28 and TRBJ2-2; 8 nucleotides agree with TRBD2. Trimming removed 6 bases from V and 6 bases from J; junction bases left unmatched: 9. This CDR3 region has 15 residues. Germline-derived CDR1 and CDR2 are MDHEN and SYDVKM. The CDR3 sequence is CASSPGTRVAGELFF. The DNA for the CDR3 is TGTGCCAGCAGCCCTGGGACTAGAGTTGCCGGGGAGCTGTTTTTT.

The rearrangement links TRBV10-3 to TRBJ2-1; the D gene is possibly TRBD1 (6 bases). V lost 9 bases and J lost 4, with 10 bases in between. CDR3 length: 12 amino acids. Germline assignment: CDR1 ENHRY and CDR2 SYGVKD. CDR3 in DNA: TGTGCCATTTTAGACAGGTACAATGAGCAGTTCTTC. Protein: CAILDRYNEQFF.

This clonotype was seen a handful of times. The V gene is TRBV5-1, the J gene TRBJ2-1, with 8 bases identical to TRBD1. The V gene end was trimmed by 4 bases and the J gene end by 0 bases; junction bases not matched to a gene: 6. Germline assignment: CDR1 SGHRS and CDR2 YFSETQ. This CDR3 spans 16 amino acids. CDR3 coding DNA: TGCGCCAGCAGCCCTAGACAGGGGAGCTCCTACAATGAGCAGTTCTTC. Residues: CASSPRQGSSYNEQFF.

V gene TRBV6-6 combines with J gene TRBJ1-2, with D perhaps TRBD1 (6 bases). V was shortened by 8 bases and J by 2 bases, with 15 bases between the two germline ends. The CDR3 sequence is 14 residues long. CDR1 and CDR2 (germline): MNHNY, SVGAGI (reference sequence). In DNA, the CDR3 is TGTGCCAGCTCCGCCCAGGGGCCAAACTATGGCTACACCTTC. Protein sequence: CASSAQGPNYGYTF.

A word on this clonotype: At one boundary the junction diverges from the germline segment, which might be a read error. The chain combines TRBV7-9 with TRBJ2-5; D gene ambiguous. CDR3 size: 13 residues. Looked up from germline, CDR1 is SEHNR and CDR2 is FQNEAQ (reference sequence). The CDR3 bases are TGTGCCCGCAGCTTCGACGTGGAAGAGACCCAGTACTTC. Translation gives CARSFDVEETQYF.

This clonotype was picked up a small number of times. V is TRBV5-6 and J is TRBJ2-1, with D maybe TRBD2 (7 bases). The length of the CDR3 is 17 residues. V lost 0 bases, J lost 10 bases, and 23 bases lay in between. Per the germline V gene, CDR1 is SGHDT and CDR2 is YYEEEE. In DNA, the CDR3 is TGTGCCAGCAGCTTGGAATGGGAGGGGGGGCCCTGGGAGGAGCAGTTCTTC. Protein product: CASSLEWEGGPWEEQFF.

CDR3 residues: CSVDGQRGENTEAFF. In DNA form, the CDR3 reads TGCAGCGTTGACGGACAGAGGGGGGAGAACACTGAAGCTTTCTTT. The genes are TRBV29-1 and TRBJ1-1; TRBD1 is a possible D gene (6 bases). Trimming removed 3 bases at V and 1 base at J, with 15 bases between. The CDR3 has 15 residues. Looked up from germline, CDR1 is SQVTM and CDR2 is ANQGSEA.

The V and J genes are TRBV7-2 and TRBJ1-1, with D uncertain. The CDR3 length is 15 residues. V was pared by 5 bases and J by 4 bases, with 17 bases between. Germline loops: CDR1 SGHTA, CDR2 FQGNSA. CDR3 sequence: CASSATRQLPTEAFF. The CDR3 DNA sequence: TGTGCCAGCAGCGCAACCAGACAATTACCCACTGAAGCTTTCTTT.

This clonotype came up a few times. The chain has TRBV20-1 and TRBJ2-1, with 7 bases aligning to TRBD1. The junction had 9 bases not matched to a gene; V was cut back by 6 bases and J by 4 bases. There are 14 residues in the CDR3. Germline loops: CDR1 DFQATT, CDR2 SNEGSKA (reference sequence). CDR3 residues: CSAPRTGIYNEQFF. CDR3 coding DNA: TGCAGTGCCCCTCGGACAGGAATATACAATGAGCAGTTCTTC.

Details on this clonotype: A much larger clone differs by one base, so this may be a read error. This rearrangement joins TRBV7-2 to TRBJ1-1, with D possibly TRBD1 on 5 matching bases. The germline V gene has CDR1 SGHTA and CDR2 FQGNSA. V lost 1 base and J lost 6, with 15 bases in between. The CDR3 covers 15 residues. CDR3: CASSLVETAFAEAFF. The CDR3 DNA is TGTGCCAGCAGCTTAGTCGAGACAGCCTTCGCTGAAGCTTTCTTT.

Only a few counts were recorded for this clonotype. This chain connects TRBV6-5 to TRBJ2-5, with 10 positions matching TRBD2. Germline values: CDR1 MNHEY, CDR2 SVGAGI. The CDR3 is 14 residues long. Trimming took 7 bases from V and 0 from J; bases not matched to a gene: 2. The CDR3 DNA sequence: TGTGCCAGCAATAGCGGGGGGTACCAAGAGACCCAGTACTTC. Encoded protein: CASNSGGYQETQYF.

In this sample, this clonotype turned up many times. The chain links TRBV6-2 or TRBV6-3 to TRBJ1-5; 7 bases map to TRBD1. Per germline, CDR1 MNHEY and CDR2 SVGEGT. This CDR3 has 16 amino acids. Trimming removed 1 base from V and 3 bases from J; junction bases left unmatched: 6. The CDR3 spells CASSYFGGQYNQPQHF. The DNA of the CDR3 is TGTGCCAGCAGTTACTTCGGGGGACAGTACAATCAGCCCCAGCATTTT.

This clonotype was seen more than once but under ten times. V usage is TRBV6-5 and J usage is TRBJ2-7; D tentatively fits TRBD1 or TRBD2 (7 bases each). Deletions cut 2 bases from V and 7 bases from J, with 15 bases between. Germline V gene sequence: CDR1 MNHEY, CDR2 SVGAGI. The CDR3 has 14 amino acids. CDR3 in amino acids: CASSYGEGAREQYV. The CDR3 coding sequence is TGTGCCAGCAGTTACGGGGAGGGGGCGAGGGAGCAGTACGTC.

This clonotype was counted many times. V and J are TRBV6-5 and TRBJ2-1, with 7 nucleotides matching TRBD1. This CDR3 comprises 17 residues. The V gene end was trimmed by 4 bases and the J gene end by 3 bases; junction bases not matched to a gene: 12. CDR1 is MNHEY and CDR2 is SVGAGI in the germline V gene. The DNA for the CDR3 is TGTGCCAGCAGTTTGGGCACCGGGACAGAGCTCTACAATGAGCAGTTCTTC. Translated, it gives CASSLGTGTELYNEQFF.

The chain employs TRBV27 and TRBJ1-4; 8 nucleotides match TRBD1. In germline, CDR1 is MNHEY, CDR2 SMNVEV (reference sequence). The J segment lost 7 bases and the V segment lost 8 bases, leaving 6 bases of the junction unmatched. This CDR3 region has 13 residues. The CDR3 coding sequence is TGTGCCAGCTCGGCCAGGGGGCCTGAAAAACTGTTTTTT. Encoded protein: CASSARGPEKLFF.

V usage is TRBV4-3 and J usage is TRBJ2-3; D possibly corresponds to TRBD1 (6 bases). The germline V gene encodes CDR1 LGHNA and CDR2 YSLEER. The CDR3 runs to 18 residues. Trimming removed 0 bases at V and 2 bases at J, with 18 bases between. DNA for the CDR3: TGCGCCAGCAGCCAAGACTTCATGGGGGCGAACCTCACAGATACGCAGTATTTT. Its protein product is CASSQDFMGANLTDTQYF.

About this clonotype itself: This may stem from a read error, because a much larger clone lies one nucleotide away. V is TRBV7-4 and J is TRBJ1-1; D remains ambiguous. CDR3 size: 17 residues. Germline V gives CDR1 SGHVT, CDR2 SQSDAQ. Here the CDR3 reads CASSLARVPLMNTKAFF. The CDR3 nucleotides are TGTGCCAGCAGCTTAGCGCGCGTACCTCTTATGAACACTAAAGCTTTCTTT.

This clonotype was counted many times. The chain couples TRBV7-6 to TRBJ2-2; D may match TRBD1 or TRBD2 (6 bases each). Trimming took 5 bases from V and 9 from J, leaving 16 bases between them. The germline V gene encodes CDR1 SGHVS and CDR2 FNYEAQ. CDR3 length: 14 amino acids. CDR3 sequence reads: CASSPNRGQRELFF. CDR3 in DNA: TGTGCCAGCAGCCCGAACCGGGGGCAAAGGGAGCTGTTTTTT.

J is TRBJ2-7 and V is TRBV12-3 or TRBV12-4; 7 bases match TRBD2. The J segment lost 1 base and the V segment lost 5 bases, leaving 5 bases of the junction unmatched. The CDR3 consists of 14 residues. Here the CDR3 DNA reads TGTGCCAGCAGTCTTCGGACTAGGTCCTACGAGCAGTACTTC. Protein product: CASSLRTRSYEQYF.